Included here is one T cell receptor (beta chain) sequence, with context. Deletions cut 3 bases from V and 8 bases from J, with 11 bases between. This CDR3 comprises 12 residues. Germline CDR1 and CDR2: SGHDT and YYEEEE. The data were obtained in a study of cytomegalovirus exposure and HLA in healthy donors. The data were produced by immunoSEQ multiplex PCR, yet TCRdb's version contains in-frame clones alone and is incomplete. The profile shows 150,000 to 200,000 clones, over 65% of them singletons. J is TRBJ1-2 and V is TRBV5-6; tentative D call: TRBD1 (5 bases). The receptor was derived from a man between 18 and 29 years old in good health and CMV-seropositive. What was sequenced was PBMCs. The CDR3 DNA is TGTGCCAGCAGCTGGGGGGTGCGGGGCTACACCTTC. Protein product: CASSWGVRGYTF. Drawing the rest from reference TRBV5-6 and TRBJ1-2, the complete variable domain is DAGVTQSPTHLIKTRGQQVTLRCSPKSGHDTVSWYQQALGQGPQFIFQYYEEEERQRGNFPDRFSGHQFPNYSSELNVNALLLGDSALYLCASSWGVRGYTFGSGTRLTVV.